This T cell receptor beta chain was sequenced in a study of blood T cell repertoires in COVID-19 (dated by TCRdb to 2019 to 2021). About the full investigation: Samples from collaborators originated in the United States, Italy and Spain and spanned both the acute and convalescent phases of COVID-19. A de-identified subject ID, COVID-19 status, age in years and sex were almost always included in the sample metadata. Where HLA class I and class II types were available, the types were taken from metadata supplied by the sample provider, not from assay-based typing. Subjects who had been exposed to COVID-19, were actively infected with it, or had recovered from it provided the deeply sampled blood TCRbeta repertoires that made up the dataset. The prospective study material was composed of cDNA or gDNA derived from T cells, B-cell-depleted T cells, or PBMCs. The repertoires were released in a freely available public database intended as a resource for research on the immune response to SARS-CoV-2. The samples were drawn from the first 160 participants of the ongoing ImmuneRACE study and from more than 1,000 subjects provided by 6 global collaborators.

On this clone: It has no known antigen specificity. Base qualities were left out, and no much larger clone turns up one base away.

Overall study results and their limits: How much clinical and demographic metadata was included differed by source and by participant, and the metadata was provided uncurated.

The CDR3, cysteine through phenylalanine, is 16 amino acids long. Solely the CDR3 DNA is kept, with 48 bases framed from the first base. In the prospective study, participants were roughly 18 to 100 years old, resided in 24 geographic areas of the United States, and were enrolled through a virtual design. To assign participants to cohorts, the prospective study relied on clinical history that participants themselves reported in a screening survey and a study questionnaire. For ImmuneRACE Cohort 3, a participant was defined as recovered based on two consecutive negative NP/OP PCR tests, clearance by a healthcare professional, or resolution of symptoms. In the prospective study, whole blood, serum and a nasopharyngeal or oropharyngeal swab were collected from each participant by mobile phlebotomists. Over an approximately 2-month period, participants in the prospective study had the option of providing additional blood draws and questionnaires. Blood samples from the prospective study were shipped frozen or at room temperature prior to DNA extraction.

TCRbeta CDR3 regions were amplified from genomic DNA by means of the immunoSEQ Assay, a bias-controlled multiplex PCR. Regarding the original processing steps: Nucleated cell counts per sample were estimated from amplification of reference gene primers within the assay. To quantify the absolute abundance of each unique TCRbeta CDR3 rearrangement, sequence reads were collapsed and filtered. For each sample, productive Simpson clonality was calculated as the square root of Simpson's diversity index over productive rearrangements. The immuneACCESS repertoire file appears here via TCRdb, limited to in-frame rearrangements. These files lack a portion of the clones; in checked studies, under half of the deficit traces to unresolved V genes, and the cause of the others is not known. The V and J calls and the clone size are those of that table, but D and trimming were determined from the DNA. The sample yields around 46,000 clones; more than 85% were counted once. The ten top clones hold 3% to 3.5% of the sample.

This sequence was found in a woman aged 45-60 years who had recovered from COVID-19. What was sequenced was PBMCs or T cells enriched from blood (not recorded which). The chain employs TRBV21-1 and TRBJ1-5. TRBV21-1 is annotated as a pseudogene. The CDR3 here reads CASSNQAPEDLTPQHF. The nucleotide sequence is TGTGCCAGCAGCAATCAGGCGCCCGAGGACTTAACGCCCCAGCATTTT.